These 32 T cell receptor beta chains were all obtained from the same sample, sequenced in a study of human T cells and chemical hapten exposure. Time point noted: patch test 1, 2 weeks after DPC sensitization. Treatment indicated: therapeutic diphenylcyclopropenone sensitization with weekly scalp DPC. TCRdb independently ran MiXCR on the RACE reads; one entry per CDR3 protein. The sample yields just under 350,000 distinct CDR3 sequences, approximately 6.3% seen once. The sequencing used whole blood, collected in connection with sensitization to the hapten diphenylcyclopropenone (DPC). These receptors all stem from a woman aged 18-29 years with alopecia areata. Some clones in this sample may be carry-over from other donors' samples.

The CDR3 is CASSLDHTYSPLHF. The CDR3 coding sequence is TGTGCCAGCAGCTTAGATCACACTTATTCACCCCTCCACTTT. The chain links TRBV11-2 to TRBJ1-6; D gene uncertain. The length of the CDR3 is 14 residues. V was cut by 0 bases and J by 8 bases, with 8 bases left in between. CDR1 SGHAT and CDR2 FQNNGV come from the germline V gene. The complete variable domain, with remaining parts taken from reference TRBV11-2 and TRBJ1-6, reads EAGVAQSPRYKIIEKRQSVAFWCNPISGHATLYWYQQILGQGPKLLIQFQNNGVVDDSQLPKDRFSAERLKGVDSTLKIQPAKLEDSAVYLCASSLDHTYSPLHFGNGTRLTVT.

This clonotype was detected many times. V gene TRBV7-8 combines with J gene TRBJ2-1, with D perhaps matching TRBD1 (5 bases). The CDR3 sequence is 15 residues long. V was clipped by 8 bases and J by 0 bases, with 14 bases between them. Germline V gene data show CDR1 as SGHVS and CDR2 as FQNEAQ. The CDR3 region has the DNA TGTGCCAGCTCCCTAGGCAGGGACTCCTACAATGAGCAGTTCTTC. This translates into CASSLGRDSYNEQFF.

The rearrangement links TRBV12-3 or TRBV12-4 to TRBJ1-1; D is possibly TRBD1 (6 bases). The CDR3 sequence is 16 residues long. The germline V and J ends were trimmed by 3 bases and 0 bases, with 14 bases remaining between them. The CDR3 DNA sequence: TGTGCCAGCAGTTTGTTAGGGGACAATATGAACACTGAAGCTTTCTTT. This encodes CASSLLGDNMNTEAFF.

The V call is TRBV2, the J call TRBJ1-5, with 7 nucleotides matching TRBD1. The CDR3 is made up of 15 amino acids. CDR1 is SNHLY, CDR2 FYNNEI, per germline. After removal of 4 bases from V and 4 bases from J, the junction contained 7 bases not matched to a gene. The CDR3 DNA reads TGTGCCAGCAGTGTTATGACAGGGCTAAATCAGCCCCAGCATTTT. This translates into CASSVMTGLNQPQHF.

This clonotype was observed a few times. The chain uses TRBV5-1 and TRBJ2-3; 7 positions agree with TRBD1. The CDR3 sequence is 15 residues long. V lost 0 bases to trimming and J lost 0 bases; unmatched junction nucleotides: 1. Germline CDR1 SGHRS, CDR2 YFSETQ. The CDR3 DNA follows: TGCGCCAGCAGCTTGGTGGACAGGAGCACAGATACGCAGTATTTT. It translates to CASSLVDRSTDTQYF.

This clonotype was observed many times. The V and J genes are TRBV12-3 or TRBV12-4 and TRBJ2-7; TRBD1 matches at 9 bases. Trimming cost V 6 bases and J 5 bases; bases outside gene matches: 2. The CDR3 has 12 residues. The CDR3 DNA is TGTGCCAGCAGCCGGGACAGGGACGAGCAGTACTTC. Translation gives CASSRDRDEQYF.

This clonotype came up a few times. CDR3 residues: CSVHDGVYGYTF. CDR3 DNA: TGCAGCGTTCATGACGGGGTCTATGGCTACACCTTC. This chain connects TRBV29-1 to TRBJ1-2; D is uncertain. V lost 5 bases and J lost 4, with 11 bases in between. Germline-derived CDR1 and CDR2 are SQVTM and ANQGSEA. The CDR3 length is 12 residues.

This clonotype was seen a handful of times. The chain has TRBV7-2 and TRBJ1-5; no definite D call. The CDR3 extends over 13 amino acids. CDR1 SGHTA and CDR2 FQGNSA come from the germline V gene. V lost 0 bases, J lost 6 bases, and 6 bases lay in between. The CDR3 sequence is CASSLAMGQPQHF. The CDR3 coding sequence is TGTGCCAGCAGCTTAGCGATGGGTCAGCCCCAGCATTTT.

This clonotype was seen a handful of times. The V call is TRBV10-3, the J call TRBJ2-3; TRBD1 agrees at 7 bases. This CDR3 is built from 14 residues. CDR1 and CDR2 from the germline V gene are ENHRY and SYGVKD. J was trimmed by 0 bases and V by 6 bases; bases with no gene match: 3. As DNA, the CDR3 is TGTGCCATCAGAGGGACAGATAGCACAGATACGCAGTATTTT. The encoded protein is CAIRGTDSTDTQYF.

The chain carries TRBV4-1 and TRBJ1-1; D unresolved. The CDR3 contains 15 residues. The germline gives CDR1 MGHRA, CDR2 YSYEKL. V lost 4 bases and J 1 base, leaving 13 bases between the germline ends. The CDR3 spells CASSPITPQNTEAFF. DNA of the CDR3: TGCGCCAGCAGCCCAATCACGCCCCAGAACACTGAAGCTTTCTTT.

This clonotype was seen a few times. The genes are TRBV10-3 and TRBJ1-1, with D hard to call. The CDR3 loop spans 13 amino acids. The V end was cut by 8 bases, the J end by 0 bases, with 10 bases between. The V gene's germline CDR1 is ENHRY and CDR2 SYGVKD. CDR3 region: CAICQAMNTEAFF. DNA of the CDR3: TGTGCCATCTGTCAGGCTATGAACACTGAAGCTTTCTTT.

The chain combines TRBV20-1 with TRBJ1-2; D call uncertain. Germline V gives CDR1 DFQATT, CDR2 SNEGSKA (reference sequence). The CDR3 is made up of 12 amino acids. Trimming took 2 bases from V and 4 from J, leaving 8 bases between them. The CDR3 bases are TGCAGTGCTAGAAGAGCAGGCTATGGCTACACCTTC. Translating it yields CSARRAGYGYTF.

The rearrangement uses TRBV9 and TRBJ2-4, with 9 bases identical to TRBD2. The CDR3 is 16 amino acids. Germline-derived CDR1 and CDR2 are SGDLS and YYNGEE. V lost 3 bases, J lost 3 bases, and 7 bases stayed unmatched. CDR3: CASSGRLAVVKNIQYF. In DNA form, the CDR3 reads TGTGCCAGCAGCGGCCGACTAGCGGTTGTCAAAAACATTCAGTACTTC.

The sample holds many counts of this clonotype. The CDR3 nucleotides are TGCAGTGCTAGCAAACAGCGCCTAGCAGGCAATGAGCAGTTCTTC. Translated, it gives CSASKQRLAGNEQFF. This chain connects TRBV20-1 to TRBJ2-1; possible D gene TRBD2, 5 bases. The CDR3 loop spans 15 amino acids. Trimming took off 3 bases at V and 6 bases at J, with 18 bases between the two ends. In germline, CDR1 is DFQATT, CDR2 SNEGSKA (reference sequence).

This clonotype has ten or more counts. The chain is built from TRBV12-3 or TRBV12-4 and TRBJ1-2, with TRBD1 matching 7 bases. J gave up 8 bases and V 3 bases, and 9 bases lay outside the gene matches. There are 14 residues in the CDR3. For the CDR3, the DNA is TGTGCCAGCAGTTTTACCGCACAGGGGAAAGGCTACACCTTC. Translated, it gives CASSFTAQGKGYTF.

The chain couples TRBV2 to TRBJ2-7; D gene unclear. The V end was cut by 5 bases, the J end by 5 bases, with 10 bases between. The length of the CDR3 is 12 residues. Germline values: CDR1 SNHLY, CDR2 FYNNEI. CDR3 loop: CASSISHDEQYF. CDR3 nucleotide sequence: TGTGCCAGCAGTATATCTCACGACGAGCAGTACTTC.

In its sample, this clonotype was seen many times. The CDR3 nucleotides read TGTGCCAGCAGCGTAGGAGGAGGGGACTCTATCACAGATACGCAGTATTTT. This gives the protein CASSVGGGDSITDTQYF. V and J are TRBV9 and TRBJ2-3, with D maybe TRBD2 (6 bases). The CDR3 length is 17 residues. V was trimmed by 0 bases and J by 2 bases, leaving 16 bases between them. CDR1 is SGDLS, CDR2 YYNGEE, per germline.

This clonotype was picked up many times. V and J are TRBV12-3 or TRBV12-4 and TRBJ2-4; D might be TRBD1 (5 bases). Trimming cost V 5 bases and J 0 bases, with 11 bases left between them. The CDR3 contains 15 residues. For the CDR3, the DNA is TGTGCCAGCAGTCTCAGGGTACTAGCCAAAAACATTCAGTACTTC. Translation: CASSLRVLAKNIQYF.

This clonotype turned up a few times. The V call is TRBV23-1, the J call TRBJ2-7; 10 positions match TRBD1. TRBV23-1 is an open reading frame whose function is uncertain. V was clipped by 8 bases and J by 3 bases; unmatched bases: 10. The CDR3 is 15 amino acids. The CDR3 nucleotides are TGCGCCAGCGAGGGGACAGGGGTTGGCCACTACGAGCAGTACTTC. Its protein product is CASEGTGVGHYEQYF.

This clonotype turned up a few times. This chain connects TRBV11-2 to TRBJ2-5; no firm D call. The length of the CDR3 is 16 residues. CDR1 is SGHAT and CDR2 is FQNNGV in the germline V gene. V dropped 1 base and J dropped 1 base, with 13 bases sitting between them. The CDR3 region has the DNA TGTGCCAGCAGCTTAGGACCGGCCGCAGTCCAAGAGACCCAGTACTTC. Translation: CASSLGPAAVQETQYF.

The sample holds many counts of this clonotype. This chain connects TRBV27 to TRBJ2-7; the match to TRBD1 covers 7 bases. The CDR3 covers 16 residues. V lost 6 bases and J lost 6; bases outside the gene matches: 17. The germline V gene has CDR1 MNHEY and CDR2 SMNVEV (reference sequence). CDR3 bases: TGTGCCAGCAGCCCCCCCGGGATAGAGGGGGCAGGCGAGCAGTACTTC. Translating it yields CASSPPGIEGAGEQYF.

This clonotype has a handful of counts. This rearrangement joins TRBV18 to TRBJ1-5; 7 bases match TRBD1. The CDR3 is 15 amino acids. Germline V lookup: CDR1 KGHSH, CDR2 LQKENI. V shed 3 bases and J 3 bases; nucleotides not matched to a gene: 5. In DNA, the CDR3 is TGTGCCAGCTCACCGGACACAGGGGTCAATCAGCCCCAGCATTTT. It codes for CASSPDTGVNQPQHF.

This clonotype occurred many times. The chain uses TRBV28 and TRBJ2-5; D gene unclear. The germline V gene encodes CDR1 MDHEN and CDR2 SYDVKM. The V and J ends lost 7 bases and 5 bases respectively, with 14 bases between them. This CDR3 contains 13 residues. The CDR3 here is CASNDPGSETQYF. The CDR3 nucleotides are TGTGCCAGCAACGATCCGGGCTCGGAGACCCAGTACTTC.

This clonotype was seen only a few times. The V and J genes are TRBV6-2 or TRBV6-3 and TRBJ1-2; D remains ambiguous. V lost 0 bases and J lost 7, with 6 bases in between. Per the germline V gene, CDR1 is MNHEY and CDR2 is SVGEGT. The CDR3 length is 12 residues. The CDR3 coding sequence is TGTGCCAGCAGTTACTCCAGACGTGGCTACACCTTC. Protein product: CASSYSRRGYTF.

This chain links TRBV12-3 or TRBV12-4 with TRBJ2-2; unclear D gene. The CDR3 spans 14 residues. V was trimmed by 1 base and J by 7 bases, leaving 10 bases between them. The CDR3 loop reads CASSLVKGIGELFF. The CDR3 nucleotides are TGTGCCAGCAGTTTAGTAAAAGGAATCGGGGAGCTGTTTTTT.

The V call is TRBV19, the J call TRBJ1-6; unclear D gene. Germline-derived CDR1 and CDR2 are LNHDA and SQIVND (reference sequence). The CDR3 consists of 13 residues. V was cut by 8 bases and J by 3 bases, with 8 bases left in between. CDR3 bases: TGTGCCAGTCGACAAGACTATAATTCACCCCTCCACTTT. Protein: CASRQDYNSPLHF.

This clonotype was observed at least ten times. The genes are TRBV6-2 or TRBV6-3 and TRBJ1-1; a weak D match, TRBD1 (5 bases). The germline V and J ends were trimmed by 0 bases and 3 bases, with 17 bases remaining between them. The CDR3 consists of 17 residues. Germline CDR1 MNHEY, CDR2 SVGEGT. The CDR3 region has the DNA TGTGCCAGCAGTTACTCTATACGATTGGACAAGCACACTGAAGCTTTCTTT. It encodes CASSYSIRLDKHTEAFF.

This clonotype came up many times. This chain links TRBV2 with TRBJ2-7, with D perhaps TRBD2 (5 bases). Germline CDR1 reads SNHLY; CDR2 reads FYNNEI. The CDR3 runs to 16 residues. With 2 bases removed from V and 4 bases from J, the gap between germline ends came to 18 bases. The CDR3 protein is CASSESMAFRRYEQYF. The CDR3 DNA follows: TGTGCCAGCAGTGAAAGTATGGCGTTTAGGAGGTACGAGCAGTACTTC.

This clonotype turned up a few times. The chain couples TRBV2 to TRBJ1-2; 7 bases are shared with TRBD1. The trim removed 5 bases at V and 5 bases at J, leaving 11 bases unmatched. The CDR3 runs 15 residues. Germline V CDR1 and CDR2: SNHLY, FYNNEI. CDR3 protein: CASSSQGGQAYGYTF. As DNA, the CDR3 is TGTGCCAGCAGTTCCCAAGGCGGACAGGCATATGGCTACACCTTC.

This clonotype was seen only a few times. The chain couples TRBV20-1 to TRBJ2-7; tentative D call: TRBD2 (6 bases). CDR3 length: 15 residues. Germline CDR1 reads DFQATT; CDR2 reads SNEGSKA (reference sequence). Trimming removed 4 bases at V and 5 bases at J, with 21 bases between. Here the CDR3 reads CSATDYGGGTNEQYF. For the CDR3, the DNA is TGCAGTGCTACCGATTACGGGGGAGGAACGAACGAGCAGTACTTC.

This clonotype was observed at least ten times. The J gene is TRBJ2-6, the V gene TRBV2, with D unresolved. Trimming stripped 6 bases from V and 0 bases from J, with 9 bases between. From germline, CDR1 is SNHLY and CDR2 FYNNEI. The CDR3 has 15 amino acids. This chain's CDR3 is CASRFLRSGANVLTF. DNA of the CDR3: TGTGCCAGCAGGTTCCTCCGCTCTGGGGCCAACGTCCTGACTTTC. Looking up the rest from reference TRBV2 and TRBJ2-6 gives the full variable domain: EPEVTQTPSHQVTQMGQEVILRCVPISNHLYFYWYRQILGQKVEFLVSFYNNEISEKSEIFDDQFSVERPDGSNFTLKIRSTKLEDSAMYFCASRFLRSGANVLTFGAGSRLTVL.

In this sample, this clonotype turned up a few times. The chain's CDR3 is CASSQGGLNSPLHF. The CDR3 DNA is TGTGCCAGCAGCCAGGGGGGGTTGAATTCACCCCTCCACTTT. The chain joins TRBV3-1 to TRBJ1-6; tentatively, D is TRBD1 (5 bases). CDR3 length equals 14 residues. Trimming stripped 3 bases from V and 7 bases from J, with 10 bases between. Germline V gene data show CDR1 as LGHDT and CDR2 as YNNKEL (reference sequence).